This T cell receptor (beta chain) was obtained from a study of patients and donors after allogeneic stem cell transplantation. CDR1 is SGHRS, CDR2 YFSETQ, per germline. The CDR3 is 14 residues long. V dropped 0 bases and J dropped 9 bases, with 13 bases sitting between them. In this sample, this clonotype turned up many times. TCRdb reanalysed the RT-PCR reads using MiXCR and keeps one entry per CDR3 protein. The sample shows 70,000 to 95,000 distinct CDR3 sequences, approximately 5% of them seen only once. Sequencing used blood, either unsorted or a sorted T cell fraction (not recorded which). The chain joins TRBV5-1 to TRBJ2-1; D is possibly TRBD1 (6 bases). This TCR was recovered from a human donor who was either an allogeneic HSCT recipient or a stem cell or donor lymphocyte infusion donor (not recorded which). It is not recorded whose cells these are; they may come from a transplant donor. CDR3 loop: CASSLGNRASEQFF. The DNA for the CDR3 is TGCGCCAGCAGCTTGGGAAACAGGGCGAGTGAGCAGTTCTTC.